This is a list of T cell receptor beta chains from one sample in a study of OX40 agonist ivuxolimab in advanced cancers. The method was immunoSEQ multiplex PCR; TCRdb's version includes in-frame clones alone and lacks a portion of them. The sample comprises over 80,000 clones, more than 85% of which are singletons, and 0.75% to 0.95% rests with the top ten. The sample consisted of CD4+ or CD8+ T cells sorted from blood, taken in a trial of the OX40 agonist ivuxolimab. Source of these receptors: an adult with an advanced solid tumor such as melanoma, head and neck, liver or kidney cancer. CDR3s include the opening cysteine and the closing phenylalanine or tryptophan. Fields, in order: D gene, J gene, V gene, clone size, CDR3 protein, CDR3 DNA. A D gene is named only where the DNA matches it firmly. The size of a clone is reported for some rows only, either as once, few or many, or as a class for expanded clones.

TRBD2	TRBJ2-1	TRBV11-3	-	CASSLVAGAVGEQFF	TGTGCCAGCAGCTTGGTAGCGGGAGCGGTGGGTGAGCAGTTCTTC
-	TRBJ2-7	TRBV5-1	-	CASSLGDEQYF	TGCGCCAGCAGTTTGGGCGACGAGCAGTACTTC
-	TRBJ1-1	TRBV6-1	once	CASSERPRDTEAFF	TGTGCCAGTTCAGAGAGGCCGAGGGACACTGAAGCTTTCTTT
-	TRBJ2-2	TRBV5-1	-	CASSYGGGLGTGELFF	TGCGCCAGCAGCTACGGCGGGGGCCTGGGCACCGGGGAGCTGTTTTTT
-	TRBJ1-1	TRBV2	-	CASSEGPMNTEAFF	TGTGCCAGCAGTGAAGGGCCGATGAACACTGAAGCTTTCTTT
TRBD1	TRBJ2-1	TRBV5-8	-	CASSLGGVDRVTFF	TGTGCCAGCAGCTTGGGGGGAGTGGACAGGGTGACGTTCTTC
-	TRBJ1-2	TRBV18	-	CASSPEGYGYTF	TGTGCCAGCTCACCAGAAGGGTATGGCTACACCTTC
TRBD2	TRBJ2-7	TRBV10-3	once	CATTPGLASEQYF	TGTGCCACCACTCCGGGACTAGCATCCGAGCAGTACTTC
TRBD2	TRBJ2-2	TRBV4-1	-	CASSPVPGGAAKGPNTGELFF	TGCGCCAGCAGCCCGGTTCCCGGGGGGGCCGCTAAAGGACCGAACACCGGGGAGCTGTTTTTT
-	TRBJ1-5	TRBV6-1	-	CASTDRVDQPQHF	TGTGCCAGCACCGACCGGGTGGATCAGCCCCAGCATTTT
-	TRBJ1-2	TRBV28	-	CATRDPNYGYTF	TGTGCCACCCGGGACCCAAACTATGGCTACACCTTC
TRBD2	TRBJ2-2	TRBV28	-	CASSPGGPRTGELFF	TGTGCCAGCAGCCCGGGGGGGCCTAGGACCGGGGAGCTGTTTTTT
TRBD2	TRBJ2-3	TRBV28	-	CASTPSGTSGDTQYF	TGTGCCAGCACCCCATCGGGGACTAGCGGAGATACGCAGTATTTT
-	TRBJ2-3	TRBV7-9	-	CASSGGTASTDTQYF	TGTGCCAGCAGCGGAGGGACAGCTAGCACAGATACGCAGTATTTT
TRBD1	TRBJ2-7	TRBV28	-	CASSPRQGAGEQYF	TGTGCCAGCAGCCCTCGACAGGGGGCAGGGGAGCAGTACTTC
TRBD1	TRBJ1-4	TRBV19	-	CASRVKQGPNEKLFF	TGTGCCAGTAGGGTTAAACAGGGGCCGAATGAAAAACTGTTTTTT
-	TRBJ2-1	TRBV5-1	-	CASSLAGTGVYNEQFF	TGCGCCAGCAGCTTGGCCGGGACGGGGGTCTACAATGAGCAGTTCTTC
-	TRBJ1-2	TRBV5-1	-	CASSLAPETYGYTF	TGCGCCAGCAGCTTGGCCCCGGAGACCTATGGCTACACCTTC
TRBD2	TRBJ2-5	TRBV7-9	-	CASSPGTSGRVAETQYF	TGTGCCAGCAGTCCCGGGACTAGCGGGAGGGTAGCGGAGACCCAGTACTTC
TRBD1	TRBJ2-1	TRBV10-2	-	CASSEFLPYGTAGPLQFF	TGCGCCAGCAGTGAGTTTTTGCCTTACGGGACAGCTGGCCCCCTGCAGTTCTTC
TRBD2	TRBJ2-1	TRBV7-2	few	CASSLIAGGKQFF	TGTGCCAGCAGCTTGATAGCGGGAGGAAAGCAGTTCTTC
TRBD1	TRBJ1-1	TRBV28	-	CASSYPGQGNTEAFF	TGTGCCAGCAGCTACCCGGGACAGGGGAACACTGAAGCTTTCTTT
TRBD1	TRBJ2-3	TRBV7-2	-	CASSSQGPQGDTQYF	TGTGCCAGCAGCTCACAGGGGCCTCAAGGGGATACGCAGTATTTT
-	TRBJ2-5	TRBV28	-	CASDDGAHQETQYF	TGTGCCAGCGACGACGGGGCTCACCAAGAGACCCAGTACTTC
TRBD2	TRBJ2-5	TRBV29-1	-	CSVTGTSGRETQYF	TGCAGCGTTACCGGGACTAGCGGGAGAGAGACCCAGTACTTC
TRBD1	TRBJ1-1	TRBV29-1	-	CSVRGQANTEAFF	TGCAGCGTACGCGGACAGGCAAACACTGAAGCTTTCTTT
-	TRBJ1-2	TRBV5-4	-	CASSLVANYGYTF	TGTGCCAGCAGCTTGGTGGCTAACTATGGCTACACCTTC
-	TRBJ2-1	TRBV28	-	CATHRTTYNEQFF	TGTGCCACCCACAGGACTACCTACAATGAGCAGTTCTTC
-	TRBJ1-3	TRBV4-3	-	CASSPSLNSGNTIYF	TGCGCCAGCAGTCCCTCACTGAACTCTGGAAACACCATATATTTT
-	TRBJ2-7	TRBV11-2	-	CASSLVGAGGTDEQYF	TGTGCCAGCAGCTTAGTTGGGGCAGGGGGGACGGACGAGCAGTACTTC
TRBD1	TRBJ1-3	TRBV28	-	CASRAWDRGGNTIYF	TGTGCCAGCAGGGCCTGGGACAGGGGTGGAAACACCATATATTTT
-	TRBJ2-7	TRBV28	-	CASSLGVVAYEQYF	TGTGCCAGCAGTTTGGGCGTGGTCGCCTACGAGCAGTACTTC
-	TRBJ1-1	TRBV6-1	-	CASRAASRNTEAFF	TGTGCCAGCAGGGCGGCATCCCGTAACACTGAAGCTTTCTTT
-	TRBJ2-2	TRBV19	once	CASSFTGTGELFF	TGTGCCAGTAGTTTTACGGGGACCGGGGAGCTGTTTTTT
-	TRBJ1-5	TRBV18	once	CASSSLVGGSGVQPQHF	TGTGCCAGCTCTTCACTAGTAGGAGGGTCCGGGGTTCAGCCCCAGCATTTT
TRBD2	TRBJ2-1	TRBV4-1	-	CASSQGNGGRNYNEQFF	TGCGCCAGCAGCCAAGGCAATGGCGGGAGAAACTACAATGAGCAGTTCTTC
TRBD2	TRBJ2-7	TRBV5-1	-	CASSLALAGQSYEQYF	TGCGCCAGCAGCTTGGCCCTAGCGGGCCAATCCTACGAGCAGTACTTC
TRBD2	TRBJ2-7	TRBV7-9	-	CASSPPGLAGTYEQYF	TGTGCCAGCAGCCCACCCGGACTAGCGGGAACCTACGAGCAGTACTTC
-	TRBJ1-1	TRBV30	few	CAWSVWDVFGTFF	TGTGCCTGGAGTGTATGGGACGTCTTTGGGACTTTCTTT
-	TRBJ1-5	TRBV7-2	-	CASSFGQSRGQPQHF	TGTGCCAGCAGCTTTGGGCAGAGCAGGGGTCAGCCCCAGCATTTT
-	TRBJ2-7	TRBV28	-	CASSPGTSEQYF	TGTGCCAGCAGTCCCGGGACGAGCGAGCAGTACTTC
-	TRBJ1-2	TRBV10-3	-	CAISERHTDGYTF	TGTGCCATCAGTGAAAGGCATACTGATGGCTACACCTTC